Below are 18 T cell receptor beta chains sequenced from a single sample in a study of T cell repertoires in cytomegalovirus infection. TCRdb ran MiXCR on the reads and lists one entry per CDR3 protein. The table lists 200,000 to 300,000 distinct CDR3 sequences, 6.5% of them singletons. The specimen was PBMCs. Receptors originate from a human donor in good health (CMV status not recorded). Some clones in this sample may be carry-over from other donors' samples.

The table lists this clonotype with many counts. The genes are TRBV6-5 and TRBJ1-1; possible D gene TRBD1, 5 bases. The length of the CDR3 is 13 residues. Germline CDR1 reads MNHEY; CDR2 reads SVGAGI. Trimming stripped 7 bases from V and 0 bases from J, with 9 bases between. CDR3 sequence reads: CASNGHLNTEAFF. CDR3 nucleotides: TGTGCCAGCAATGGACATCTGAACACTGAAGCTTTCTTT.

This clonotype was counted many times. The V gene is TRBV15, the J gene TRBJ2-5; 7 bases align to TRBD2. The CDR3 runs to 16 residues. With 1 base clipped from V and 0 bases from J, the junction kept 5 bases outside the gene matches. Germline V lookup: CDR1 LNHNV, CDR2 YYDKDF (reference sequence). The CDR3 region is CATSRGGGGYQETQYF. DNA for the CDR3: TGTGCCACCAGCAGAGGGGGGGGGGGGTACCAAGAGACCCAGTACTTC. The full variable domain, rest sourced from reference TRBV15 and TRBJ2-5, is DAMVIQNPRYQVTQFGKPVTLSCSQTLNHNVMYWYQQKSSQAPKLLFHYYDKDFNNEADTPDNFQSRRPNTSFCFLDIRSPGLGDTAMYLCATSRGGGGYQETQYFGPGTRLLVL.

This clonotype was seen at least ten times. The rearrangement links TRBV29-1 to TRBJ1-3, with D hard to call. The CDR3 consists of 13 residues. Looked up from germline, CDR1 is SQVTM and CDR2 is ANQGSEA. The V gene lost 2 bases and the J gene lost 2 bases, with 7 bases spanning the gap. In DNA, the CDR3 is TGCAGCGTTGAAAGAGGGACTGGAAACACCATATATTTT. Translated: CSVERGTGNTIYF.

This clonotype has just a few counts. The chain employs TRBV29-1 and TRBJ1-2, with D perhaps TRBD1 (5 bases). The germline V gene has CDR1 SQVTM and CDR2 ANQGSEA. Trimming left V 6 bases short and J 6 bases short, with 17 bases between. The CDR3 has 13 residues. The CDR3 bases are TGCAGCGTGGGGACCTTCCAAGGACATGGCTACACCTTC. This translates into CSVGTFQGHGYTF.

A few counts support this clonotype. The chain employs TRBV29-1 and TRBJ2-7, with TRBD1 matching over 12 bases. In germline, CDR1 is SQVTM, CDR2 ANQGSEA. The V segment lost 5 bases and the J segment 3 bases; nucleotides outside the gene matches: 5. CDR3 length: 14 residues. In DNA, the CDR3 is TGCAGCGTTTCAAGGGACAGGGGGCTCTACGAGCAGTACTTC. Protein product: CSVSRDRGLYEQYF.

This clonotype occurred a few times. The chain couples TRBV6-1 to TRBJ2-1; D could derive from TRBD1 or TRBD2 (5 bases each). The CDR3 sequence is 14 residues long. Germline V gene data show CDR1 as MNHNS and CDR2 as SASEGT. V was trimmed by 8 bases and J by 4 bases, leaving 15 bases between them. CDR3 in DNA: TGTGCCAGCGCGGAGGTACAGGTTTACAATGAGCAGTTCTTC. Translation gives CASAEVQVYNEQFF.

This clonotype was counted between two and nine times. This chain connects TRBV2 to TRBJ2-3; no firm D call. Trimming stripped 4 bases from V and 2 bases from J, with 16 bases between. Germline CDR1 reads SNHLY; CDR2 reads FYNNEI. This CDR3 has 16 residues. Here the CDR3 DNA reads TGTGCCAGCAGTGGCCGGCAGGACCTATTCACAGATACGCAGTATTTT. It codes for CASSGRQDLFTDTQYF.

The table lists this clonotype with many counts. The chain employs TRBV4-2 and TRBJ2-1; D is perhaps TRBD1 (5 bases). V was clipped by 0 bases and J by 7 bases, with 16 bases between them. Germline assignment: CDR1 LGHNA and CDR2 YNFKEQ. The CDR3 runs 16 residues. CDR3 sequence (DNA): TGTGCCAGCAGCCAAGAGATGGGGCTTGAGAAGAATGAGCAGTTCTTC. It yields the protein CASSQEMGLEKNEQFF.

This clonotype was seen repeatedly, ten times or more. This chain joins TRBV7-2 and TRBJ2-3; possibly TRBD2 for D (5 bases). The CDR3 loop spans 16 amino acids. The V end was cut by 0 bases, the J end by 4 bases, with 14 bases between. CDR1 SGHTA and CDR2 FQGNSA come from the germline V gene. DNA of the CDR3: TGTGCCAGCAGCTTAGCGATGATGGCTAGCCCAGATACGCAGTATTTT. It encodes CASSLAMMASPDTQYF.

This clonotype was seen repeatedly, ten times or more. The chain uses TRBV20-1 and TRBJ1-1; perhaps TRBD1 as D (5 bases). The CDR3 is 14 amino acids. Germline CDR1 and CDR2: DFQATT and SNEGSKA (reference sequence). V was clipped by 5 bases and J by 4 bases, with 17 bases between them. The CDR3 bases are TGCAGTGCTGGAACTGGGGGGGGGGGCACTGAAGCTTTCTTT. Amino acids: CSAGTGGGGTEAFF.

The chain employs TRBV20-1 and TRBJ2-1; perhaps TRBD2 as D (7 bases). CDR1 DFQATT and CDR2 SNEGSKA come from the germline V gene (reference sequence). Deletions cut 8 bases from V and 3 bases from J, with 20 bases between. The length of the CDR3 is 15 residues. The CDR3 loop is CSSGRGRGDYNEQFF. The CDR3 DNA follows: TGCAGTTCAGGGAGGGGCAGGGGCGACTACAATGAGCAGTTCTTC.

This clonotype was observed at least ten times. The chain uses TRBV7-2 and TRBJ1-1; TRBD1 matches at 8 bases. The CDR3 totals 15 residues. Germline trimming cut 7 bases from V and 5 bases from J; bases unmatched to any gene: 12. Germline V CDR1 and CDR2: SGHTA, FQGNSA. CDR3: CASTKWFRQGTEAFF. In DNA, the CDR3 is TGTGCCAGCACCAAATGGTTCAGACAGGGGACTGAAGCTTTCTTT.

The chain carries TRBV6-2 or TRBV6-3 and TRBJ2-7, with a tentative D call TRBD1 (5 bases). CDR3 length equals 15 residues. From germline, CDR1 is MNHEY and CDR2 SVGEGT. V lost 0 bases, J lost 0 bases, and 9 bases lay in between. The CDR3 here is CASSYSSGNSYEQYF. The CDR3 nucleotides are TGTGCCAGCAGTTACTCCTCAGGGAACTCCTACGAGCAGTACTTC.

The chain carries TRBV5-4 and TRBJ2-3, with TRBD2 matching over 7 bases. The CDR3 sequence is 14 residues long. Trimming cost V 3 bases and J 5 bases; bases outside gene matches: 6. Germline V gives CDR1 SGHNT, CDR2 YYREEE (reference sequence). The CDR3 protein is CASSSRTRRDTQYF. The CDR3 bases are TGTGCCAGCAGCTCACGGACTAGAAGAGATACGCAGTATTTT.

This clonotype was detected ten times or more. V usage is TRBV7-2 and J usage is TRBJ2-7; tentatively, D is TRBD1 (6 bases). CDR1 and CDR2 from the germline V gene are SGHTA and FQGNSA. Trimming took 5 bases from V and 3 from J, leaving 8 bases between them. The CDR3 runs to 12 residues. CDR3 DNA sequence: TGTGCCAGCAGCCGACAGGACTACGAGCAGTACTTC. It specifies CASSRQDYEQYF. Supplemented by reference TRBV7-2 and TRBJ2-7, the full variable domain reads GAGVSQSPSNKVTEKGKDVELRCDPISGHTALYWYRQSLGQGLEFLIYFQGNSAPDKSGLPSDRFSAERTGGSVSTLTIQRTQQEDSAVYLCASSRQDYEQYFGPGTRLTVT.

Ten or more counts support this clonotype. This sequence joins TRBV6-2 or TRBV6-3 and TRBJ1-4; TRBD1 matches 7 bases. Losses at the gene ends were 7 bases for V and 2 bases for J; bases not matched to a gene: 4. The V gene's germline CDR1 is MNHEY and CDR2 SVGEGT. CDR3 length: 14 residues. The CDR3 here is CASNDRATNEKLFF. CDR3 DNA: TGTGCCAGCAACGACAGGGCGACTAATGAAAAACTGTTTTTT.

There are many counts of this clonotype. The rearrangement joins TRBV12-3 or TRBV12-4 to TRBJ2-3, with D tentatively TRBD2 (5 bases). This CDR3 region has 16 residues. V lost 6 bases and J lost 0, with 16 bases in between. CDR3 sequence: CASRLRTESSTDTQYF. The CDR3 bases are TGTGCCAGCAGACTTAGGACTGAATCTAGCACAGATACGCAGTATTTT.

Many counts were recorded for this clonotype. This sequence joins TRBV19 and TRBJ1-1; no reliable D call. This CDR3 has 14 amino acids. Germline lookup yields CDR1 LNHDA and CDR2 SQIVND (reference sequence). Trimming removed 5 bases at V and 0 bases at J, with 10 bases between. The CDR3 here is CASSGQPMNTEAFF. CDR3 bases: TGTGCCAGTAGTGGGCAGCCCATGAACACTGAAGCTTTCTTT.